This T cell receptor (beta chain) was sequenced during a study of regulatory T cells in long-lasting Graves disease. Study in general: Over 5 years of antithyroid drugs plus positive TSH receptor antibodies defined persistent Graves' disease. Study-wide findings and caveats: Compared with new cases, persistent Graves' patients showed reduced TCR diversity.

The authors built TCR beta libraries using iRepertoire HTBI primers and Arm-PCR of CDR3 regions. TCRdb re-called the multiplex PCR reads through MiXCR, storing one row per CDR3 protein. Among more than 300,000 distinct CDR3 sequences listed, around 20% were seen once. This clonotype was seen a few times. The antigen remains undetermined. Noted time point: persistent/refractory GD, antithyroid drugs over 5 years with positive TRAb. Preparation of the TCR library used RNA extracted from PBMCs. In germline, CDR1 is MNHEY, CDR2 SVGEGT. V lost 10 bases to trimming and J lost 2 bases, with 12 bases between them. The length of the CDR3 is 12 residues.

This sample comprised peripheral blood mononuclear cells (PBMCs), obtained when the disease was refractory, from a patient treated with antithyroid drugs. The rearrangement joins TRBV6-2 or TRBV6-3 to TRBJ2-7; D is possibly TRBD1 (6 bases). This receptor was obtained from a female donor with Graves disease. CDR3 in DNA: TGTGCCACCCACCAGGGGCCCTACGAGCAGTACTTC. It encodes CATHQGPYEQYF.